Listed here are 14 T cell receptor beta chains from one sample, sequenced in a study of shared clonotypes between healthy human individuals. Here immunoSEQ multiplex PCR was the method, and the copy in TCRdb shows in-frame clones only, minus some. The table has approximately 2,300,000 clones, 85% to 95% seen once; the top ten hold 0.37%. Sequencing used naive CD4+ T cells from PBMCs. Regarding subset: CD45RA+ positively selected. The receptors derive from a man aged 18 to 30 in good health. Some clones in this sample may be carry-over from other donors' samples.

This chain uses TRBV7-8 with TRBJ1-4; a possible D gene is TRBD1 (6 bases). The CDR3 runs 18 residues. The V gene lost 4 bases and the J gene lost 7 bases, with 25 bases spanning the gap. Germline V gives CDR1 SGHVS, CDR2 FQNEAQ. The CDR3 is CASSSGEREWGSGEKLFF. For the CDR3, the DNA is TGTGCCAGCAGCTCAGGGGAAAGGGAGTGGGGTTCAGGTGAAAAACTGTTTTTT.

The chain carries TRBV18 and TRBJ1-1, with D perhaps TRBD1 (5 bases). CDR3 size: 15 residues. Trimming took 5 bases from V and 1 from J, leaving 14 bases between them. Germline V lookup: CDR1 KGHSH, CDR2 LQKENI. The CDR3 is CASSALTVGNTEAFF. The CDR3 DNA follows: TGTGCCAGCTCAGCCTTGACAGTTGGGAACACTGAAGCTTTCTTT. Looking up the rest from reference TRBV18 and TRBJ1-1 gives the full variable domain: NAGVMQNPRHLVRRRGQEARLRCSPMKGHSHVYWYRQLPEEGLKFMVYLQKENIIDESGMPKERFSAEFPKEGPSILRIQQVVRGDSAAYFCASSALTVGNTEAFFGQGTRLTVV.

This sequence joins TRBV27 and TRBJ2-5; tentatively, D is TRBD1 (5 bases). The germline V and J ends were trimmed by 5 bases and 4 bases, with 23 bases remaining between them. Germline V lookup: CDR1 MNHEY, CDR2 SMNVEV (reference sequence). The CDR3 covers 17 residues. CDR3 loop: CASSPYPDRFRPETQYF. Written as DNA, the CDR3 is TGTGCCAGCAGTCCCTACCCCGACAGATTTCGTCCAGAGACCCAGTACTTC.

The rearrangement uses TRBV2 and TRBJ2-7, with 7 bases fitting TRBD1. The CDR3 has 15 amino acids. Germline V CDR1 and CDR2: SNHLY, FYNNEI. J lost 3 bases, V lost 1 base, and 6 bases had no gene match. This CDR3 reads CASSEGQGVIYEQYF. The DNA for the CDR3 is TGTGCCAGCAGTGAAGGCCAGGGGGTGATCTACGAGCAGTACTTC.

The chain links TRBV27 to TRBJ2-7, with 10 bases lining up with TRBD2. This CDR3 has 15 amino acids. V dropped 6 bases and J dropped 4; count of bases not matched to a gene: 9. The germline V gene encodes CDR1 MNHEY and CDR2 SMNVEV (reference sequence). The CDR3 here is CASRPLAGARYEQYF. CDR3 in DNA: TGTGCCAGCAGACCCCTAGCGGGAGCTCGGTACGAGCAGTACTTC.

This chain connects TRBV7-9 to TRBJ1-2; 7 bases map to TRBD1. Germline-derived CDR1 and CDR2 are SEHNR and FQNEAQ (reference sequence). The trim removed 5 bases at V and 4 bases at J, leaving 4 bases unmatched. The CDR3 covers 13 residues. The CDR3 coding sequence is TGTGCCAGCAGCGACCGGACAGGCTATGGCTACACCTTC. Amino acid sequence: CASSDRTGYGYTF.

This clone occurred once. The chain couples TRBV28 to TRBJ1-6, with D possibly matching TRBD1 (5 bases). CDR3 size: 18 residues. The V end was cut by 6 bases, the J end by 0 bases, with 18 bases between. The germline V gene encodes CDR1 MDHEN and CDR2 SYDVKM. DNA of the CDR3: TGTGCCAGCAGCTTGCTCCACAGGTTGAGCTCCTATAATTCACCCCTCCACTTT. Amino acids: CASSLLHRLSSYNSPLHF.

The rearrangement joins TRBV7-8 to TRBJ2-2; 9 positions match TRBD2. The germline V gene has CDR1 SGHVS and CDR2 FQNEAQ. The ends lost 8 bases at V and 1 base at J; junction bases unmatched: 8. The CDR3 length is 16 residues. The DNA of the CDR3 is TGTGCCAGCTTCCATCGGCGGGAGGGGAACACCGGGGAGCTGTTTTTT. Protein product: CASFHRREGNTGELFF.

CDR3 DNA: TGTGCCAGCAGTTACAGCGCAAGCAACTTAGGAAACACCATATATTTT. Protein: CASSYSASNLGNTIYF. The chain employs TRBV6-5 and TRBJ1-3; D gene unclear. Between the trimmed V and J ends, which lost 2 bases and 4 bases, there was a span of 15 bases. Germline CDR1 MNHEY, CDR2 SVGAGI. The CDR3 is 16 residues long.

The chain employs TRBV28 and TRBJ2-7; TRBD1 matches 9 bases. Germline V gives CDR1 MDHEN, CDR2 SYDVKM. This CDR3 has 15 amino acids. V shed 3 bases and J 2 bases; nucleotides not matched to a gene: 5. The CDR3 protein is CASSFGGDRAYEQYF. The DNA for the CDR3 is TGTGCCAGCAGTTTTGGGGGGGACAGGGCCTACGAGCAGTACTTC.

Points on this clone: Other DNA sequences in the sample encode the same CDR3. The genes are TRBV18 and TRBJ2-2; D ambiguous. The V end lost 3 bases, the J end lost 9 bases, and 8 bases lay between the germline ends. The germline gives CDR1 KGHSH, CDR2 LQKENI. This CDR3 is 12 amino acids long. Here the CDR3 DNA reads TGTGCCAGCTCACCGGGTGACCGGGAGCTGTTTTTT. Translating gives CASSPGDRELFF.

Notes on this clone: The sample has other DNA sequences that encode this CDR3 too. The V and J genes are TRBV2 and TRBJ2-7, with 13 nucleotides matching TRBD2. There are 14 residues in the CDR3. With 8 bases clipped from V and 3 bases from J, the junction kept 4 bases outside the gene matches. Germline loops: CDR1 SNHLY, CDR2 FYNNEI. CDR3 DNA: TGTGCCAGCCGTCGGACTAGCGGGAGCTACGAGCAGTACTTC. Translated: CASRRTSGSYEQYF.

The CDR3 loop reads CASSYFGTSGNNEQFF. Written as DNA, the CDR3 is TGTGCCAGCAGTTACTTCGGGACTAGCGGAAACAATGAGCAGTTCTTC. This rearrangement joins TRBV6-6 to TRBJ2-1; 11 nucleotides agree with TRBD2. CDR1 is MNHNY and CDR2 is SVGAGI in the germline V gene (reference sequence). CDR3 length equals 16 residues. V shed 1 base, J shed 5 bases, and the junction held 4 bases outside the gene matches.

The CDR3 region has the DNA TGTGCCAGCTCACCAGGACCGTCCTCCTACGAGCAGTACTTC. Its translation is CASSPGPSSYEQYF. The rearrangement links TRBV18 to TRBJ2-7; D is unclear. Trimming removed 2 bases from V and 0 bases from J, with 8 bases in between. This CDR3 has 14 residues. Germline V lookup: CDR1 KGHSH, CDR2 LQKENI.